The 30 T cell receptor beta chains given below trace back to one sample, sequenced in a study of blood T cell repertoires in COVID-19. TCRdb's table, derived via immunoSEQ multiplex PCR, lists solely in-frame clones and lacks some. Of about 65,000 clones in the sample, roughly four fifths are singletons; the top ten hold over 40%. The sequencing input was peripheral blood. The origin of the receptors is a human donor in a cohort sampled during active COVID-19.

J is TRBJ2-3 and V is TRBV11-2, with 8 bases fitting TRBD2. Germline lookup yields CDR1 SGHAT and CDR2 FQNNGV. CDR3 length: 15 amino acids. Germline trimming cut 2 bases from V and 5 bases from J; bases unmatched to any gene: 6. CDR3 loop: CASSLFLGGGDTQYF. The DNA of the CDR3 is TGTGCCAGCAGCTTATTCCTCGGGGGGGGAGATACGCAGTATTTT. Looking up the rest from reference TRBV11-2 and TRBJ2-3 gives the full variable domain: EAGVAQSPRYKIIEKRQSVAFWCNPISGHATLYWYQQILGQGPKLLIQFQNNGVVDDSQLPKDRFSAERLKGVDSTLKIQPAKLEDSAVYLCASSLFLGGGDTQYFGPGTRLTVL.

The chain has TRBV5-6 and TRBJ2-1; 11 bases map to TRBD1. The CDR3 contains 15 residues. J lost 9 bases, V lost 2 bases, and 7 bases had no gene match. The germline gives CDR1 SGHDT, CDR2 YYEEEE. CDR3 amino acids: CASSLPGQGVSEQFF. For the CDR3, the DNA is TGTGCCAGCAGCTTACCGGGACAGGGGGTCAGTGAGCAGTTCTTC.

This clone appeared a single time. V is TRBV13 and J is TRBJ1-3; the match to TRBD1 covers 8 bases. From germline, CDR1 is PRHDT and CDR2 FYEKMQ (reference sequence). The CDR3 length is 15 residues. V lost 5 bases, J lost 2 bases, and 5 bases stayed unmatched. Here the CDR3 reads CASSPTDRAGNTIYF. Here the CDR3 DNA reads TGTGCCAGCAGCCCGACGGACAGGGCTGGAAACACCATATATTTT.

This sequence joins TRBV4-1 and TRBJ2-7, with TRBD2 as a possible D gene (6 bases). Germline loops: CDR1 MGHRA, CDR2 YSYEKL. The CDR3 consists of 15 residues. The germline V and J ends were trimmed by 2 bases and 0 bases, with 11 bases remaining between them. CDR3 region: CASSQFAGSSYEQYF. CDR3 bases: TGCGCCAGCAGCCAATTTGCGGGGAGCTCCTACGAGCAGTACTTC.

The V and J genes are TRBV19 and TRBJ1-6, with D possibly being TRBD1 (5 bases). CDR3 length: 15 residues. Germline V gives CDR1 LNHDA, CDR2 SQIVND (reference sequence). Trimming shortened V by 5 bases and J by 7 bases, and 15 bases separated the two germline ends. In DNA form, the CDR3 reads TGTGCCAGTAGTCCCCGCGAGGGGAGGAATTCACCCCTCCACTTT. Translation gives CASSPREGRNSPLHF.

The chain joins TRBV6-6 to TRBJ1-3; TRBD1 aligns across 7 bases. The trim removed 2 bases at V and 2 bases at J, leaving 3 bases unmatched. Germline CDR1 MNHNY, CDR2 SVGAGI (reference sequence). This CDR3 is 15 amino acids long. In DNA, the CDR3 is TGTGCCAGCAGTTACGATGACAGGGCTGGAAACACCATATATTTT. Translation gives CASSYDDRAGNTIYF.

The chain employs TRBV18 and TRBJ2-5, with TRBD2 matching over 9 bases. The CDR3 is 13 amino acids. CDR1 is KGHSH, CDR2 LQKENI, per germline. J lost 5 bases, V lost 6 bases, and 4 bases had no gene match. CDR3 DNA sequence: TGTGCCAGCTCGGGACTAGCTGGCGAGACCCAGTACTTC. This encodes CASSGLAGETQYF. Full variable domain (remainder filled in from reference TRBV18 and TRBJ2-5): NAGVMQNPRHLVRRRGQEARLRCSPMKGHSHVYWYRQLPEEGLKFMVYLQKENIIDESGMPKERFSAEFPKEGPSILRIQQVVRGDSAAYFCASSGLAGETQYFGPGTRLLVL.

The genes are TRBV6-2 or TRBV6-3 and TRBJ2-1, with D tentatively TRBD2 (5 bases). Trimming pared 4 bases from V and 7 bases from J, leaving 17 bases between. Germline CDR1 reads MNHEY; CDR2 reads SVGEGT. There are 15 residues in the CDR3. Written as DNA, the CDR3 is TGTGCCAGCAGTTTTCTAGGGAGAAACCTAAATGAGCAGTTCTTC. Amino acid sequence: CASSFLGRNLNEQFF.

This chain's CDR3 is CASSTQDRAGTGELFF. The CDR3 DNA is TGTGCCAGTAGTACCCAGGACAGGGCCGGCACCGGGGAGCTGTTTTTT. This chain links TRBV19 with TRBJ2-2, with 8 nucleotides matching TRBD1. V shed 4 bases and J 4 bases; nucleotides not matched to a gene: 8. The length of the CDR3 is 16 residues. Germline V lookup: CDR1 LNHDA, CDR2 SQIVND (reference sequence).

V is TRBV27 and J is TRBJ2-1, with a tentative D call TRBD1 (5 bases). This CDR3 has 16 residues. Germline V gene data show CDR1 as MNHEY and CDR2 as SMNVEV (reference sequence). The V and J ends lost 10 bases and 1 base respectively, with 20 bases between them. The CDR3 coding sequence is TGTGCCACCTACAAACTTCCAAAGGGGTCCTACAATGAGCAGTTCTTC. Its protein product is CATYKLPKGSYNEQFF.

V and J are TRBV6-5 and TRBJ2-7; a weak D match, TRBD2 (6 bases). CDR3 length: 14 amino acids. Trimming pared 6 bases from V and 4 bases from J, leaving 16 bases between. In germline, CDR1 is MNHEY, CDR2 SVGAGI. This CDR3 reads CASRLAGRSYEQYF. CDR3 in DNA: TGTGCCAGCAGACTAGCAGGGAGATCGTACGAGCAGTACTTC.

CDR3 nucleotide sequence: TGTGCCAGCAGCTCAACTCCCACCGGGGAGCTGTTTTTT. It translates to CASSSTPTGELFF. This chain connects TRBV2 to TRBJ2-2; D uncertain. V lost 6 bases and J lost 4, with 9 bases in between. Germline CDR1 SNHLY, CDR2 FYNNEI. The CDR3 sequence is 13 residues long. Full variable domain (rest looked up from reference TRBV2 and TRBJ2-2): EPEVTQTPSHQVTQMGQEVILRCVPISNHLYFYWYRQILGQKVEFLVSFYNNEISEKSEIFDDQFSVERPDGSNFTLKIRSTKLEDSAMYFCASSSTPTGELFFGEGSRLTVL.

This chain uses TRBV27 with TRBJ2-2; 8 bases are shared with TRBD1. Germline V gene data show CDR1 as MNHEY and CDR2 as SMNVEV (reference sequence). CDR3 length equals 15 residues. V dropped 1 base and J dropped 7; count of bases not matched to a gene: 5. CDR3 DNA: TGTGCCAGCAGTTTATTTTCAGGGGGCGGCGGGGAGCTGTTTTTT. This codes for CASSLFSGGGGELFF.

The V and J genes are TRBV2 and TRBJ1-1; D remains unclear. The V gene's germline CDR1 is SNHLY and CDR2 FYNNEI. The CDR3 consists of 13 residues. The V gene lost 7 bases and the J gene lost 1 base, with 10 bases spanning the gap. In DNA form, the CDR3 reads TGTGCCAGCAAGCACCTAGGGAACACTGAAGCTTTCTTT. Translating it yields CASKHLGNTEAFF.

This clone was detected a few times. The J gene is TRBJ1-1, the V gene TRBV4-1; 10 positions agree with TRBD1. Germline assignment: CDR1 MGHRA and CDR2 YSYEKL. CDR3 size: 15 residues. V lost 1 base to trimming and J lost 1 base; unmatched junction nucleotides: 0. CDR3 loop: CASSQGDRGNTEAFF. Here the CDR3 DNA reads TGCGCCAGCAGCCAAGGGGACAGGGGGAACACTGAAGCTTTCTTT.

V and J are TRBV18 and TRBJ2-2; the match to TRBD1 covers 9 bases. Unmatched junction bases numbered 6, after V lost 4 bases and J lost 6 bases. CDR1 is KGHSH and CDR2 is LQKENI in the germline V gene. The CDR3 is 15 residues long. The CDR3 nucleotides read TGTGCCAGCTCACAGGGACAGGGAGTCCCCGGGGAGCTGTTTTTT. This sequence encodes CASSQGQGVPGELFF.

This rearrangement joins TRBV18 to TRBJ1-1; D gene unclear. Germline values: CDR1 KGHSH, CDR2 LQKENI. V was pared by 3 bases and J by 1 base, with 6 bases between. The CDR3 spans 13 residues. The CDR3: CASSPQKNTEAFF. Here the CDR3 DNA reads TGTGCCAGCTCACCTCAGAAGAACACTGAAGCTTTCTTT.

The rearrangement links TRBV7-2 to TRBJ2-7; 9 bases map to TRBD2. Germline CDR1 reads SGHTA; CDR2 reads FQGNSA. Trimming took 4 bases from V and 2 from J; bases not matched to a gene: 3. This CDR3 region has 14 residues. CDR3 in amino acids: CASSSRGGAYEQYF. The CDR3 nucleotides are TGTGCCAGCAGCTCGCGGGGGGGCGCCTACGAGCAGTACTTC.

This sequence joins TRBV7-8 and TRBJ1-5; TRBD1 aligns across 8 bases. Germline V lookup: CDR1 SGHVS, CDR2 FQNEAQ. V lost 5 bases to trimming and J lost 0 bases; unmatched junction nucleotides: 3. This CDR3 spans 15 amino acids. The CDR3 loop reads CASSPDRVSNQPQHF. The CDR3 DNA reads TGTGCCAGCAGCCCGGACAGGGTTAGCAATCAGCCCCAGCATTTT.

The gene calls are TRBV24-1 and TRBJ2-7; possible D gene TRBD2, 6 bases. The ends were cut back, 11 bases at V and 6 bases at J, with 19 bases in the middle. Germline V lookup: CDR1 KGHDR, CDR2 SFDVKD. This CDR3 spans 13 amino acids. The CDR3 DNA reads TGTGCCATCCAGGAGGGGCGAGGGGCCGAGCAGTACTTC. Residues: CAIQEGRGAEQYF.

The chain has TRBV3-1 (or the pseudogene TRBV3-2) and TRBJ2-3; 13 bases agree with TRBD2. Trimming at V came to 4 bases and at J to 4 bases, leaving 5 bases not matched to a gene. The CDR3 sequence is 16 residues long. In germline, CDR1 is LGHDT, CDR2 YNNKEL (reference sequence). CDR3 nucleotide sequence: TGTGCCAGCAGCCCCCGACTAGCGGGGGGCCCAGATACGCAGTATTTT. This codes for CASSPRLAGGPDTQYF.

The chain recombines TRBV30 with TRBJ2-7; 13 positions agree with TRBD2. V lost 2 bases, J lost 6 bases, and 7 bases stayed unmatched. The germline V gene encodes CDR1 GTSNPN and CDR2 SVGIG (reference sequence). This CDR3 contains 15 residues. The CDR3 sequence: CAWSTTSGGPGEQYF. The CDR3 DNA reads as TGTGCCTGGAGTACGACTAGCGGGGGGCCGGGCGAGCAGTACTTC.

The chain links TRBV29-1 to TRBJ2-5; TRBD1 might be the D (5 bases). The V gene's germline CDR1 is SQVTM and CDR2 ANQGSEA. This CDR3 is 13 amino acids long. Deletions cut 5 bases from V and 2 bases from J, with 12 bases between. The CDR3 region has the DNA TGCAGCGTTAAAACAGGCCTTCAAGAGACCCAGTACTTC. This gives the protein CSVKTGLQETQYF.

The chain uses TRBV19 and TRBJ1-2; D call uncertain. CDR3 length equals 14 residues. Germline values: CDR1 LNHDA, CDR2 SQIVND (reference sequence). Trimming stripped 1 base from V and 2 bases from J, with 8 bases between. CDR3 sequence reads: CASSIGTQNYGYTF. DNA for the CDR3: TGTGCCAGTAGTATAGGAACACAAAACTATGGCTACACCTTC.

The V and J genes are TRBV5-8 and TRBJ1-6, with D possibly TRBD1 on 5 matching bases. Looked up from germline, CDR1 is SGHTS and CDR2 is YDEGEE. The CDR3 loop spans 13 amino acids. With 4 bases removed from V and 7 bases from J, the gap between germline ends came to 9 bases. CDR3 loop: CASSTRQNSPLHF. In DNA, the CDR3 is TGTGCCAGCAGCACCCGACAGAATTCACCCCTCCACTTT.

CDR3 in amino acids: CAWSWEGIGEQYF. DNA for the CDR3: TGTGCCTGGAGTTGGGAGGGGATAGGAGAGCAGTACTTC. The V gene is TRBV30, the J gene TRBJ2-7; 7 bases agree with TRBD2. This CDR3 region has 13 residues. Per the germline V gene, CDR1 is GTSNPN and CDR2 is SVGIG (reference sequence). Losses at the gene ends were 2 bases for V and 7 bases for J; bases not matched to a gene: 8.

The rearrangement uses TRBV2 and TRBJ1-1; perhaps TRBD1 as D (5 bases). Germline CDR1 SNHLY, CDR2 FYNNEI. Trimming removed 4 bases at V and 2 bases at J, with 8 bases between. The CDR3 totals 13 residues. The CDR3 protein is CASSGQTNTEAFF. In DNA, the CDR3 is TGTGCCAGCAGTGGACAGACTAACACTGAAGCTTTCTTT.

The V and J genes are TRBV6-2 or TRBV6-3 and TRBJ2-2; D is unresolved. Germline V gene data show CDR1 as MNHEY and CDR2 as SVGEGT. The CDR3 runs to 13 residues. V was cut by 4 bases and J by 7 bases, with 10 bases left in between. The CDR3 DNA is TGTGCCAGCAGTTTACAATATGGCGGGGAGCTGTTTTTT. Its translation is CASSLQYGGELFF.

The rearrangement links TRBV7-9 to TRBJ1-3, with 8 bases aligning to TRBD1. Germline V gene data show CDR1 as SEHNR and CDR2 as FQNEAQ (reference sequence). The CDR3 has 15 amino acids. Losses at the gene ends were 5 bases for V and 8 bases for J; bases not matched to a gene: 11. The CDR3 region has the DNA TGTGCCAGCAGCCGACAGGGGCGATTCGAGGACACCATATATTTT. This codes for CASSRQGRFEDTIYF.

Only a few counts were recorded for this clone. The genes are TRBV5-4 and TRBJ1-1, with TRBD1 matching 8 bases. From germline, CDR1 is SGHNT and CDR2 YYREEE (reference sequence). With 4 bases clipped from V and 4 bases from J, the junction kept 6 bases outside the gene matches. The CDR3 extends over 14 amino acids. As DNA, the CDR3 is TGTGCCAGCAGCGGCAGGGGGCACGGCACTGAAGCTTTCTTT. This sequence encodes CASSGRGHGTEAFF.